One and the same sample provided the 7 T cell receptor beta chains below, sequenced in a study of cytomegalovirus exposure and HLA in healthy donors. The PCR contained 60 Vbeta and 13 Jbeta primers. Libraries were prepared by immunoSEQ multiplex PCR; TCRdb keeps only in-frame clonotypes and omits some of them. The data contain 140,000 or so clones, roughly 80% of them seen just once; the ten biggest clones take up roughly 4%. The sample taken for sequencing was PBMCs. The receptors here all came from a middle-aged woman in good health and CMV-seropositive.

V is TRBV6-5 and J is TRBJ1-3, with 7 bases aligning to TRBD1. CDR3 length: 14 residues. Germline lookup yields CDR1 MNHEY and CDR2 SVGAGI. The V segment lost 6 bases and the J segment 1 base; nucleotides outside the gene matches: 3. CDR3: CASSLGQSGNTIYF. CDR3 sequence (DNA): TGTGCCAGCAGCCTGGGACAGTCTGGAAACACCATATATTTT.

V gene TRBV15 combines with J gene TRBJ2-1; TRBD1 matches at 11 bases. Germline-derived CDR1 and CDR2 are LNHNV and YYDKDF (reference sequence). Trimming cost V 8 bases and J 10 bases; bases outside gene matches: 4. CDR3 length equals 12 residues. The CDR3: CATGTGGREQFF. The CDR3 bases are TGTGCCACCGGGACAGGGGGGAGGGAGCAGTTCTTC.

In this sample, this clone turned up a few times. The J gene is TRBJ1-2, the V gene TRBV10-3, with D possibly being TRBD1 (5 bases). Germline V gives CDR1 ENHRY, CDR2 SYGVKD. V lost 7 bases and J 4 bases, leaving 16 bases between the germline ends. The CDR3 length is 14 residues. The CDR3 loop reads CAINPGPLTYGYTF. Here the CDR3 DNA reads TGTGCCATCAACCCAGGGCCGTTGACCTATGGCTACACCTTC.

V usage is TRBV6-6 and J usage is TRBJ2-2; TRBD2 agrees at 10 bases. There are 16 residues in the CDR3. The V segment lost 6 bases and the J segment 7 bases; nucleotides outside the gene matches: 11. Per the germline V gene, CDR1 is MNHNY and CDR2 is SVGAGI (reference sequence). The CDR3, as DNA: TGTGCCAGCAGGCAAACTAGCGGGGAAGGTCACGGGGAGCTGTTTTTT. It is translated as CASRQTSGEGHGELFF.

This sequence joins TRBV6-1 and TRBJ1-2; 11 nucleotides line up with TRBD1. The length of the CDR3 is 14 residues. Per the germline V gene, CDR1 is MNHNS and CDR2 is SASEGT. Trimming cost V 7 bases and J 5 bases; bases outside gene matches: 6. CDR3 region: CASTAGTGGYGYTF. The CDR3 nucleotides read TGTGCCAGCACCGCCGGGACAGGGGGGTATGGCTACACCTTC.

This clone was detected only a few times. V is TRBV19 and J is TRBJ1-6, with D tentatively TRBD1 (6 bases). The CDR3 is made up of 12 amino acids. CDR1 and CDR2 from the germline V gene are LNHDA and SQIVND (reference sequence). V gave up 4 bases and J gave up 9 bases, with 7 bases separating them. This CDR3 is CASSTRGSPLHF. As DNA, the CDR3 is TGTGCCAGTAGTACCAGGGGTTCACCCCTCCACTTT.

The chain is built from TRBV9 and TRBJ2-5; 7 nucleotides match TRBD2. V lost 7 bases to trimming and J lost 3 bases; unmatched junction nucleotides: 15. This CDR3 comprises 16 residues. Germline V gene sequence: CDR1 SGDLS, CDR2 YYNGEE. The CDR3 DNA is TGTGCCAGCGGCGCCCCGGTGGGGGGGACGGAAGAGACCCAGTACTTC. This codes for CASGAPVGGTEETQYF.